This T cell receptor beta chain was profiled in a study of cytomegalovirus exposure and HLA in healthy donors. The study, taken as a whole, reports: V- and J-gene trimming of TCR beta was linked (in a later analysis) to a missense DCLRE1C variant.

Use of 60 Vbeta and 13 Jbeta primers characterized the PCR. Profiling relied on immunoSEQ multiplex PCR, and the TCRdb table lists in-frame clones only, not all of them. The top ten clones hold approximately 7% of a sample with 68,000 or so clones, 80% to 90% of them seen once. The study sampled nominally healthy donors, though unrecorded immune exposures were likely. Note on this clone: What it binds is not known.

The clonotype originates from a human donor in good health. Sequencing was done on a sample of PBMCs.

The CDR3 coding sequence is TGTGCCAGCAGGCCCGGACAGGTCAATCAGCCCCAGCATTTT. Residues: CASRPGQVNQPQHF. The V and J genes are TRBV6-6 and TRBJ1-5, with 7 bases matching TRBD1. The CDR3 is made up of 14 amino acids. The V segment lost 6 bases and the J segment 3 bases; nucleotides outside the gene matches: 5. Germline values: CDR1 MNHNY, CDR2 SVGAGI (reference sequence).